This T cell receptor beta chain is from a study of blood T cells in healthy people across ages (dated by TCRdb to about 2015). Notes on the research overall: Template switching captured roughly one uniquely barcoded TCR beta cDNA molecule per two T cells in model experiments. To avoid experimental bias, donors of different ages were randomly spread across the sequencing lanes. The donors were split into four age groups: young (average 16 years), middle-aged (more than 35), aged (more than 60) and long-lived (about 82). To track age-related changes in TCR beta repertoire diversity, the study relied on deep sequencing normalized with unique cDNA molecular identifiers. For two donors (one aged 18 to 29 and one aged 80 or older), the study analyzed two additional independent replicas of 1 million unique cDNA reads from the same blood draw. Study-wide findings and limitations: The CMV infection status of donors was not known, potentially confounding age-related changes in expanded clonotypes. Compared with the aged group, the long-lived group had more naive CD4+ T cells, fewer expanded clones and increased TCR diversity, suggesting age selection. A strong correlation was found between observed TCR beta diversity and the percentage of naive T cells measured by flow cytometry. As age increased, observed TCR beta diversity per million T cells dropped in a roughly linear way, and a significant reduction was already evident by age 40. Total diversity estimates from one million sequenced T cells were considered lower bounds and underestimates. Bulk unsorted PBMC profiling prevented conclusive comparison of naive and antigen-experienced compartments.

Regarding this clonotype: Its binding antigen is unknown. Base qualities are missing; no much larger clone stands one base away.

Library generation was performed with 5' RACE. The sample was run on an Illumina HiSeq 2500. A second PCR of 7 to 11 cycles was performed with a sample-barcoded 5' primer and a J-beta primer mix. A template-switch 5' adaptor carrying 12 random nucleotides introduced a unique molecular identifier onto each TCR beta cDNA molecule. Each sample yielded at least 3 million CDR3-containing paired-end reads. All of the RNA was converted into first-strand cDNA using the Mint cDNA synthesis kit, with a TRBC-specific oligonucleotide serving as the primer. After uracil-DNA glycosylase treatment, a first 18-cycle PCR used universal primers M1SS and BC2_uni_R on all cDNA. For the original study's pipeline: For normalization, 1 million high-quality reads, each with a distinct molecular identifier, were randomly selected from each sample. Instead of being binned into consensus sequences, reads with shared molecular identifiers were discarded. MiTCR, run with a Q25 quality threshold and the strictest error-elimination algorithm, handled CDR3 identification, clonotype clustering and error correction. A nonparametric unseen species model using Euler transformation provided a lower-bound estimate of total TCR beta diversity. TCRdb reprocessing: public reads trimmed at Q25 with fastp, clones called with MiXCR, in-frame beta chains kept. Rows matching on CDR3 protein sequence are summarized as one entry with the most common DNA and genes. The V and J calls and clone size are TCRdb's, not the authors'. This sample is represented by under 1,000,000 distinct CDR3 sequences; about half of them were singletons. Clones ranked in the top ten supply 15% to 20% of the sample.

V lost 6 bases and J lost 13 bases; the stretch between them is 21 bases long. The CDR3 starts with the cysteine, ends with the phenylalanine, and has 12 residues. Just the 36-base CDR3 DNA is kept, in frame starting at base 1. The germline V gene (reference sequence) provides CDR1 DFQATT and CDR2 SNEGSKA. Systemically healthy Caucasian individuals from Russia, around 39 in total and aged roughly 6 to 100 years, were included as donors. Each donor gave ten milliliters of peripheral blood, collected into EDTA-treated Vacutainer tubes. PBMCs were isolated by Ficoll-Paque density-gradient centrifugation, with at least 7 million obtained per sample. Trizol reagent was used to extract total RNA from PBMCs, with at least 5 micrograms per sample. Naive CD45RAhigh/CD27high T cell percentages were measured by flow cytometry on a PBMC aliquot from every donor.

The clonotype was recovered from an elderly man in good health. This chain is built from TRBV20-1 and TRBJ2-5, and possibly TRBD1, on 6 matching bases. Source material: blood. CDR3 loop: CSAPRTDIGLYF. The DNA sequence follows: TGCAGTGCCCCTCGGACAGATATTGGCTTGTACTTC.